One and the same sample provided the 30 T cell receptor beta chains below, sequenced in a study of blood T cell repertoires in COVID-19. Sequenced by immunoSEQ multiplex PCR; TCRdb stores in-frame clones only, minus some. Among hundreds of thousands of clones listed, under 95% were seen once. Sequencing was performed on PBMCs or T cells enriched from blood (not recorded which). The receptors shown here come from a man aged 60 to 69 who had recovered from COVID-19.

V usage is TRBV7-9 and J usage is TRBJ2-1; TRBD1 is a possible D gene (5 bases). The V end lost 5 bases, the J end lost 0 bases, and 17 bases lay between the germline ends. This CDR3 contains 17 residues. Germline CDR1 is SEHNR and CDR2 is FQNEAQ (reference sequence). The DNA of the CDR3 is TGTGCCAGCAGCCCTAATCCTCGACAGAGCTCCTACAATGAGCAGTTCTTC. This codes for CASSPNPRQSSYNEQFF. Filled out from reference TRBV7-9 and TRBJ2-1, the complete variable domain reads DTGVSQNPRHKITKRGQNVTFRCDPISEHNRLYWYRQTLGQGPEFLTYFQNEAQLEKSRLLSDRFSAERPKGSFSTLEIQRTEQGDSAMYLCASSPNPRQSSYNEQFFGPGTRLTVL.

This clone was detected once. The rearrangement uses TRBV5-1 and TRBJ2-7, with 8 bases that match TRBD1. Per germline, CDR1 SGHRS and CDR2 YFSETQ. V shed 2 bases, J shed 2 bases, and the junction held 6 bases outside the gene matches. CDR3 length equals 15 residues. The CDR3 reads CASSFDRGLAYEQYF. CDR3 bases: TGCGCCAGCAGCTTCGACAGGGGATTAGCCTACGAGCAGTACTTC.

DNA for the CDR3: TGTGCCAGTAGCACGGGACAGCCCTACGAGCAGTACTTC. Its translation: CASSTGQPYEQYF. This chain links TRBV19 with TRBJ2-7, with 7 bases matching TRBD1. The CDR3 is made up of 13 amino acids. With 6 bases clipped from V and 2 bases from J, the junction kept 4 bases outside the gene matches. Germline V lookup: CDR1 LNHDA, CDR2 SQIVND (reference sequence).

The rearrangement joins TRBV9 to TRBJ2-6, with a tentative D call TRBD1 (5 bases). V lost 0 bases and J lost 3, with 10 bases in between. The CDR3 extends over 16 amino acids. Per the germline V gene, CDR1 is SGDLS and CDR2 is YYNGEE. As DNA, the CDR3 is TGTGCCAGCAGCGTAGTAGTGGGGCATGGGGCCAACGTCCTGACTTTC. Encoded protein: CASSVVVGHGANVLTF. The variable domain in full, with the rest retrieved from reference TRBV9 and TRBJ2-6, is DSGVTQTPKHLITATGQRVTLRCSPRSGDLSVYWYQQSLDQGLQFLIQYYNGEERAKGNILERFSAQQFPDLHSELNLSSLELGDSALYFCASSVVVGHGANVLTFGAGSRLTVL.

The chain has TRBV6-1 and TRBJ2-7; 12 bases align to TRBD1. The CDR3 length is 16 residues. Germline V CDR1 and CDR2: MNHNS, SASEGT. V trimming: 4 bases; J trimming: 5 bases; junction bases outside the gene matches: 9. DNA for the CDR3: TGTGCCAGCAGTGTCCGGGACAGGGGGCTGGTGAACGAGCAGTACTTC. Residues: CASSVRDRGLVNEQYF.

The rearrangement joins TRBV5-4 to TRBJ1-2; D might be TRBD1 (5 bases). The CDR3 covers 15 residues. V was pared by 4 bases and J by 0 bases, with 13 bases between. Looked up from germline, CDR1 is SGHNT and CDR2 is YYREEE (reference sequence). CDR3 amino acids: CASSNEPTANYGYTF. The CDR3 DNA follows: TGTGCCAGCAGCAACGAGCCGACAGCTAACTATGGCTACACCTTC.

The V call is TRBV4-1, the J call TRBJ2-3; 7 bases are a match to TRBD2. The J segment lost 1 base and the V segment lost 4 bases, leaving 14 bases of the junction unmatched. Per germline, CDR1 MGHRA and CDR2 YSYEKL. The CDR3 is made up of 18 amino acids. In DNA, the CDR3 is TGCGCCAGCAGCCCCTTTGGTAGGGAGGGCCGGGGCACAGATACGCAGTATTTT. The encoded protein is CASSPFGREGRGTDTQYF.

This chain uses TRBV18 with TRBJ1-4; 9 positions agree with TRBD1. The germline V gene has CDR1 KGHSH and CDR2 LQKENI. J lost 6 bases, V lost 0 bases, and 5 bases had no gene match. This CDR3 region has 16 residues. CDR3 sequence: CASSPPGTGYYEKLFF. In DNA, the CDR3 is TGTGCCAGCTCACCACCAGGGACAGGGTACTATGAAAAACTGTTTTTT.

The gene calls are TRBV18 and TRBJ1-1; tentative D call: TRBD1 (5 bases). Deletions cut 3 bases from V and 5 bases from J, with 13 bases between. This CDR3 has 14 residues. Germline V CDR1 and CDR2: KGHSH, LQKENI. The CDR3 bases are TGTGCCAGCTCACCTGATCAGGGAGGTACTGAAGCTTTCTTT. Amino acid sequence: CASSPDQGGTEAFF.

The chain combines TRBV6-1 with TRBJ2-7; D ambiguous. The CDR3 loop spans 12 amino acids. CDR1 is MNHNS, CDR2 SASEGT, per germline. The V and J ends lost 3 bases and 3 bases respectively, with 6 bases between them. The CDR3 bases are TGTGCCAGCAGTGATTCTAGCTACGAGCAGTACTTC. This sequence encodes CASSDSSYEQYF.

This sequence joins TRBV4-3 and TRBJ1-4; 8 bases are a match to TRBD1. In germline, CDR1 is LGHNA, CDR2 YSLEER. There are 17 residues in the CDR3. V lost 4 bases and J lost 3; bases outside the gene matches: 10. CDR3 region: CASSRKTGVMANEKLFF. The CDR3 coding sequence is TGCGCCAGCAGCCGCAAGACAGGGGTAATGGCTAATGAAAAACTGTTTTTT.

The chain links TRBV6-2 or TRBV6-3 to TRBJ2-1; 9 nucleotides match TRBD2. The ends lost 2 bases at V and 0 bases at J; junction bases unmatched: 17. Germline V lookup: CDR1 MNHEY, CDR2 SVGEGT. The CDR3 runs to 21 residues. This CDR3 reads CASSYPMGRKLAGASYNEQFF. CDR3 bases: TGTGCCAGCAGTTACCCGATGGGGCGAAAATTAGCGGGGGCCTCCTACAATGAGCAGTTCTTC.

Concerning this clone: A clone one base away is much larger, so this may be a read error. The rearrangement uses TRBV7-2 and TRBJ1-1; tentatively, D is TRBD1 (6 bases). In germline, CDR1 is SGHTA, CDR2 FQGNSA. V dropped 1 base and J dropped 3 bases, with 6 bases sitting between them. This CDR3 contains 13 residues. CDR3 amino acids: CASSLDRDTEAFF. DNA for the CDR3: TGTGCCAGCAGCTTAGACAGGGACACTGAAGCTTTCTTT.

The chain joins TRBV28 to TRBJ1-5, with D possibly TRBD1 on 5 matching bases. V was shortened by 1 base and J by 2 bases, with 9 bases between the two germline ends. The germline V gene encodes CDR1 MDHEN and CDR2 SYDVKM. The CDR3 is 15 residues long. This CDR3 is CASSLYGGRNQPQHF. CDR3 bases: TGTGCCAGCAGTTTATACGGGGGTCGCAATCAGCCCCAGCATTTT.

The chain has TRBV9 and TRBJ1-6; 9 positions agree with TRBD1. Losses at the gene ends were 3 bases for V and 3 bases for J; bases not matched to a gene: 10. CDR3 length: 18 residues. Per germline, CDR1 SGDLS and CDR2 YYNGEE. The CDR3 region is CASSGYRDRVYYNSPLHF. The CDR3 bases are TGTGCCAGCAGCGGTTACCGGGACAGGGTTTACTATAATTCACCCCTCCACTTT.

The V gene is TRBV18, the J gene TRBJ1-5, with 10 nucleotides matching TRBD1. This CDR3 comprises 15 residues. The ends lost 4 bases at V and 6 bases at J; junction bases unmatched: 6. The germline V gene encodes CDR1 KGHSH and CDR2 LQKENI. CDR3 protein: CASSQDRGQGQPQHF. The CDR3 DNA follows: TGTGCCAGCTCACAAGACAGGGGGCAGGGTCAGCCCCAGCATTTT.

The rearrangement uses TRBV7-9 and TRBJ1-6; TRBD1 aligns across 9 bases. The CDR3 runs to 16 residues. Trimming removed 6 bases from V and 9 bases from J; junction bases left unmatched: 12. The germline CDR1 and CDR2 sequences are SEHNR and FQNEAQ (reference sequence). The CDR3 region is CASSRDLGQGFSPLHF. The CDR3 nucleotides are TGTGCCAGCAGTCGAGACCTGGGACAGGGTTTTTCACCCCTCCACTTT.

V gene TRBV5-1 combines with J gene TRBJ1-6, with 7 bases lining up with TRBD1. With V trimmed by 1 base and J by 8 bases, 6 bases remained unmatched. The CDR3 totals 15 residues. Germline values: CDR1 SGHRS, CDR2 YFSETQ. The CDR3 nucleotides read TGCGCCAGCAGCTTGACAGGGGCCAGGGATTCACCCCTCCACTTT. Encoded protein: CASSLTGARDSPLHF.

The V call is TRBV5-1, the J call TRBJ2-7; 7 positions agree with TRBD1. Trimming at V came to 3 bases and at J to 5 bases, leaving 11 bases not matched to a gene. From germline, CDR1 is SGHRS and CDR2 YFSETQ. This CDR3 is 15 amino acids long. As DNA, the CDR3 is TGCGCCAGCAGCTCGGGACAGAGTAATAATGACGAGCAGTACTTC. Translated: CASSSGQSNNDEQYF.

The rearrangement joins TRBV29-1 to TRBJ2-1; 9 nucleotides agree with TRBD1. The J segment lost 1 base and the V segment lost 6 bases, leaving 1 base of the junction unmatched. This CDR3 has 13 residues. Per germline, CDR1 SQVTM and CDR2 ANQGSEA. The CDR3 nucleotides read TGCAGCGTCGGACAGGGGTCCTACAATGAGCAGTTCTTC. It yields the protein CSVGQGSYNEQFF.

The chain combines TRBV7-9 with TRBJ1-1, with a possible D match to TRBD1 (6 bases). This CDR3 region has 14 residues. Trimming took off 0 bases at V and 5 bases at J, with 10 bases between the two ends. CDR1 is SEHNR, CDR2 FQNEAQ, per germline (reference sequence). The CDR3 spells CASSLATGWTEAFF. CDR3 bases: TGTGCCAGCAGCTTAGCAACAGGGTGGACTGAAGCTTTCTTT.

The chain employs TRBV4-2 and TRBJ2-1; 9 nucleotides line up with TRBD2. The CDR3 covers 15 residues. The trim removed 3 bases at V and 9 bases at J, leaving 9 bases unmatched. Per the germline V gene, CDR1 is LGHNA and CDR2 is YNFKEQ. In DNA, the CDR3 is TGTGCCAGCAGCCATGGCGGGAGGGCCGGAGGTGAGCAGTTCTTC. It codes for CASSHGGRAGGEQFF.

The table lists this clone with a count of one. The chain combines TRBV24-1 with TRBJ1-2; maybe TRBD1 (6 bases). Between the trimmed V and J ends, which lost 4 bases and 8 bases, there was a span of 13 bases. Germline V CDR1 and CDR2: KGHDR, SFDVKD. The CDR3 contains 13 residues. In DNA form, the CDR3 reads TGTGCCACCAGTGAATCAGGGGATAGGGGCTACACCTTC. It specifies CATSESGDRGYTF.

On this clone itself: Additional DNA sequences in this sample encode the identical CDR3. The chain links TRBV18 to TRBJ1-5; weak D call: TRBD1 (5 bases). The V gene lost 2 bases and the J gene lost 6 bases, with 11 bases spanning the gap. Per the germline V gene, CDR1 is KGHSH and CDR2 is LQKENI. The CDR3 is made up of 14 amino acids. This CDR3 reads CASSPGGGGQPQHF. DNA of the CDR3: TGTGCCAGCTCACCAGGCGGGGGAGGTCAGCCCCAGCATTTT.

The rearrangement links TRBV19 to TRBJ1-5, with TRBD1 matching over 9 bases. After removal of 5 bases from V and 1 base from J, the junction contained 6 bases not matched to a gene. This CDR3 contains 16 residues. The V gene's germline CDR1 is LNHDA and CDR2 SQIVND (reference sequence). The CDR3 spells CASSSNRGQSNQPQHF. In nucleotides, the CDR3 is TGTGCCAGTAGTTCAAACAGGGGGCAGAGCAATCAGCCCCAGCATTTT.

The chain employs TRBV7-9 and TRBJ2-1; the match to TRBD2 covers 10 bases. With V trimmed by 5 bases and J by 6 bases, 7 bases remained unmatched. Germline V CDR1 and CDR2: SEHNR, FQNEAQ (reference sequence). This CDR3 spans 15 amino acids. The CDR3 nucleotides are TGTGCCAGCAGCCCGCTAGCGGGAGCTCCCAATGAGCAGTTCTTC. It yields the protein CASSPLAGAPNEQFF.

The DNA of the CDR3 is TGTGCCAGTAGTATAGATCGGTCCCAGAACACTGAAGCTTTCTTT. This translates into CASSIDRSQNTEAFF. This chain uses TRBV19 with TRBJ1-1, with D unresolved. Trimming stripped 0 bases from V and 1 base from J, with 9 bases between. CDR1 is LNHDA, CDR2 SQIVND, per germline (reference sequence). The CDR3 contains 15 residues.

This clone has just one count. The rearrangement links TRBV6-5 to TRBJ1-1, with D maybe TRBD1 (6 bases). Germline loops: CDR1 MNHEY, CDR2 SVGAGI. V was clipped by 5 bases and J by 0 bases, with 13 bases between them. CDR3 length equals 15 residues. In DNA form, the CDR3 reads TGTGCCAGCAGTACTACAGGGAACGTGAACACTGAAGCTTTCTTT. This codes for CASSTTGNVNTEAFF.

This chain uses TRBV9 with TRBJ1-3; 9 positions agree with TRBD1. The CDR3 loop spans 13 amino acids. The V gene's germline CDR1 is SGDLS and CDR2 YYNGEE. The V segment lost 4 bases and the J segment 8 bases; nucleotides outside the gene matches: 4. The CDR3 reads CASSSRQGDTIYF. CDR3 sequence (DNA): TGTGCCAGCAGCTCAAGACAGGGGGACACCATATATTTT.

This chain links TRBV10-1 with TRBJ2-3, with 7 nucleotides matching TRBD1. The CDR3 length is 14 residues. Germline CDR1 and CDR2: WNHNN and SYGVQD (reference sequence). Trimming removed 5 bases from V and 0 bases from J; junction bases left unmatched: 2. This CDR3 is CASSTGASTDTQYF. The CDR3 DNA is TGCGCCAGCAGTACAGGGGCTAGCACAGATACGCAGTATTTT.